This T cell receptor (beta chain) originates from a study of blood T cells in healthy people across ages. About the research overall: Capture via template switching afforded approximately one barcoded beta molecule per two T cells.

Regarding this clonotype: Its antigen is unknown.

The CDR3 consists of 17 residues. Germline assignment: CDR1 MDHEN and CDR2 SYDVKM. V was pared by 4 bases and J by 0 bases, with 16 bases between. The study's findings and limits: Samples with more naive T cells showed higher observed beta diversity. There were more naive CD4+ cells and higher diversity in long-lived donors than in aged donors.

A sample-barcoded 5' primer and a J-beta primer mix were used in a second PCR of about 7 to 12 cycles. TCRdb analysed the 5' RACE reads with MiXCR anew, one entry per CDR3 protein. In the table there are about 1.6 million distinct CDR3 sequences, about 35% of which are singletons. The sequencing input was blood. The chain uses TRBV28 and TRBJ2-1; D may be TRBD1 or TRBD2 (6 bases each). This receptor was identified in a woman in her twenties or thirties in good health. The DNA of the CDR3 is TGTGCCAGCAGTTCCCCAAGGGGGGCGAGCTCCTACAATGAGCAGTTCTTC. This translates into CASSSPRGASSYNEQFF.